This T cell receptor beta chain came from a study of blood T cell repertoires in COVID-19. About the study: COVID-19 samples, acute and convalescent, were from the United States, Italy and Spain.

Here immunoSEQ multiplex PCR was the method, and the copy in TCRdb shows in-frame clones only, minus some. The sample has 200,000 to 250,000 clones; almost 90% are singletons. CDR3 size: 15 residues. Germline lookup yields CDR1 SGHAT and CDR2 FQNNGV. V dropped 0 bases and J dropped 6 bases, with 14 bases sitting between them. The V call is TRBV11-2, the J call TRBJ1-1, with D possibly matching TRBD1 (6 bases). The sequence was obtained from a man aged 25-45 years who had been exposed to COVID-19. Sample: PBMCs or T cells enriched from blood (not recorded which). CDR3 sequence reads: CASSLDLRGISEAFF. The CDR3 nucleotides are TGTGCCAGCAGCTTAGATCTCAGGGGAATATCTGAAGCTTTCTTT.